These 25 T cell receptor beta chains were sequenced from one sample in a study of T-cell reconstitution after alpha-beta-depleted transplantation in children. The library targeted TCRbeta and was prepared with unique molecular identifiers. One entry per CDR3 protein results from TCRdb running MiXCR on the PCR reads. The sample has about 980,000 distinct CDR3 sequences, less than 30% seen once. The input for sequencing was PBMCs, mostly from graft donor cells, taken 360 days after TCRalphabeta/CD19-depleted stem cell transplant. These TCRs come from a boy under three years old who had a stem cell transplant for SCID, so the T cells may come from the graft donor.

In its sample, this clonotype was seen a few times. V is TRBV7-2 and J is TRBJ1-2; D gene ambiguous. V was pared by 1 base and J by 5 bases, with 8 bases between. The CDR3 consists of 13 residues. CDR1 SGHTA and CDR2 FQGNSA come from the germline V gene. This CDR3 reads CASSLGGQYGYTF. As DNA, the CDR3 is TGTGCCAGCAGCTTAGGTGGGCAGTATGGCTACACCTTC.

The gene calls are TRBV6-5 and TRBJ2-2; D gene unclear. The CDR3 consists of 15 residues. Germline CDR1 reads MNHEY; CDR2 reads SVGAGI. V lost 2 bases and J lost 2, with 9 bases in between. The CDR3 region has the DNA TGTGCCAGCAGTTACGTCTACACAAACACCGGGGAGCTGTTTTTT. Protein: CASSYVYTNTGELFF.

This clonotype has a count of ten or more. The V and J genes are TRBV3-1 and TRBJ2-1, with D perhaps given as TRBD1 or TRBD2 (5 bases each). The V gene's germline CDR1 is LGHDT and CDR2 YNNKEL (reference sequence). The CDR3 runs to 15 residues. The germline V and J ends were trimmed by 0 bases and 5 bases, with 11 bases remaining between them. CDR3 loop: CASSQERDRNNEQFF. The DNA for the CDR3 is TGTGCCAGCAGCCAAGAAAGGGACCGAAACAATGAGCAGTTCTTC.

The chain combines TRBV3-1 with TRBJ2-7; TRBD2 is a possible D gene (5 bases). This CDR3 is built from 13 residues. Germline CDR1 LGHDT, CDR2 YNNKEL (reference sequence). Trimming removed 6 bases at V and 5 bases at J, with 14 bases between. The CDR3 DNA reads TGTGCCAGCAGACATACGACGGGGAACGAGCAGTACTTC. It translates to CASRHTTGNEQYF.

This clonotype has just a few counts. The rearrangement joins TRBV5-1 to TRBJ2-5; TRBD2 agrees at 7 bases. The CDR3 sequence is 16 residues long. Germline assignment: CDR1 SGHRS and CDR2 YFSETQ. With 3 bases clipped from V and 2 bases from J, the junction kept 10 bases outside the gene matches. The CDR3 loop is CASSSPWGREQETQYF. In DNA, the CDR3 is TGCGCCAGCAGCTCACCGTGGGGGAGGGAGCAAGAGACCCAGTACTTC. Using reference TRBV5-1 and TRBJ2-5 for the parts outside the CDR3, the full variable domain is KAGVTQTPRYLIKTRGQQVTLSCSPISGHRSVSWYQQTPGQGLQFLFEYFSETQRNKGNFPGRFSGRQFSNSRSEMNVSTLELGDSALYLCASSSPWGREQETQYFGPGTRLLVL.

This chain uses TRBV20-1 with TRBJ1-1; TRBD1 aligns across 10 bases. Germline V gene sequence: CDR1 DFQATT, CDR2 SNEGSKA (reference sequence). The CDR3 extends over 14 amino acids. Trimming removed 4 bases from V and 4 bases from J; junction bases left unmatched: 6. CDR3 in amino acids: CSAKTTGGVTEAFF. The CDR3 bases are TGCAGTGCTAAGACGACAGGGGGCGTCACTGAAGCTTTCTTT.

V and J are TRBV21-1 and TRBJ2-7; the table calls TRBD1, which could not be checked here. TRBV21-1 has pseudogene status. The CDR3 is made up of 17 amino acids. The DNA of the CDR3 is TGTGCCAGCCAGGTGGACATGTACGGGGACAGGGCCTACGAGCAGTACTTC. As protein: CASQVDMYGDRAYEQYF.

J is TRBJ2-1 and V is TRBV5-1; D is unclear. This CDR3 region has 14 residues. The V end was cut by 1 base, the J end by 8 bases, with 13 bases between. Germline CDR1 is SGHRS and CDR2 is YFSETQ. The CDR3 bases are TGCGCCAGCAGCTTGCCCCGAACCCTCGATGAGCAGTTCTTC. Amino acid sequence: CASSLPRTLDEQFF.

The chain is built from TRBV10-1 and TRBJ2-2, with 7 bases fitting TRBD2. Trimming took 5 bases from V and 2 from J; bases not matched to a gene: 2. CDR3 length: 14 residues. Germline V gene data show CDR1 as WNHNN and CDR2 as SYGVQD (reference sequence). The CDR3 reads CASSRTRNTGELFF. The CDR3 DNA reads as TGCGCCAGCAGTCGGACTAGAAACACCGGGGAGCTGTTTTTT.

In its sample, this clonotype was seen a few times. CDR3: CASSPTRTATEAFF. As DNA, the CDR3 is TGTGCCAGCAGCCCCACTCGCACGGCTACTGAAGCTTTCTTT. The gene calls are TRBV11-2 and TRBJ1-1; D is undetermined. CDR1 and CDR2 (germline): SGHAT, FQNNGV. This CDR3 is built from 14 residues. Trimming removed 5 bases from V and 5 bases from J, with 15 bases in between. The full variable domain, its missing parts supplied by reference TRBV11-2 and TRBJ1-1, is EAGVAQSPRYKIIEKRQSVAFWCNPISGHATLYWYQQILGQGPKLLIQFQNNGVVDDSQLPKDRFSAERLKGVDSTLKIQPAKLEDSAVYLCASSPTRTATEAFFGQGTRLTVV.

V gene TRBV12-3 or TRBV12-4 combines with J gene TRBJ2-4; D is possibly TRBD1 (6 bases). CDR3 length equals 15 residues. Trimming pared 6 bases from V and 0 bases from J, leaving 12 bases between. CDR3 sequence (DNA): TGTGCCAGCAGCTGGGACACCGTAGCCAAAAACATTCAGTACTTC. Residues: CASSWDTVAKNIQYF.

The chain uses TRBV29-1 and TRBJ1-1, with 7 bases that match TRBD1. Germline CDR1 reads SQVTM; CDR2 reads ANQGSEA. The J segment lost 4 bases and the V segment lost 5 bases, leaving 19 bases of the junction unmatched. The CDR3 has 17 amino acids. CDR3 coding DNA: TGCAGCGTTTTAAGAGCCGGAGGGGGCAGGTTTCGCACTGAAGCTTTCTTT. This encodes CSVLRAGGGRFRTEAFF.

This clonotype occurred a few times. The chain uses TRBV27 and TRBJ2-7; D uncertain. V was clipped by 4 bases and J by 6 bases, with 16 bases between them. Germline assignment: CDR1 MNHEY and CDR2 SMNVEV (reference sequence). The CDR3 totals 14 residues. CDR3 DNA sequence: TGTGCCAGCAGTTCACGTCGGGTGTTGGGCGAGCAGTACTTC. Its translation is CASSSRRVLGEQYF.

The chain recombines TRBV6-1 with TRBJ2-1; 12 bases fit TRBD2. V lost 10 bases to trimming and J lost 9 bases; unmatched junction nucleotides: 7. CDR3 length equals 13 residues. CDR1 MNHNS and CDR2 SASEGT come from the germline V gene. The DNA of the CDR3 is TGTGCCACGCGCGGACTAGCGGGGAGTGAGCAGTTCTTC. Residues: CATRGLAGSEQFF.

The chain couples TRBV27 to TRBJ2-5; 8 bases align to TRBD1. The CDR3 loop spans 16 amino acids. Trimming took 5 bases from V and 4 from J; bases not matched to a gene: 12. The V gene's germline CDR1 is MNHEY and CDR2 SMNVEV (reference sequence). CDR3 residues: CASSLLGQEIGETQYF. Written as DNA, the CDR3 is TGTGCCAGCAGTCTCCTGGGACAGGAAATCGGAGAGACCCAGTACTTC.

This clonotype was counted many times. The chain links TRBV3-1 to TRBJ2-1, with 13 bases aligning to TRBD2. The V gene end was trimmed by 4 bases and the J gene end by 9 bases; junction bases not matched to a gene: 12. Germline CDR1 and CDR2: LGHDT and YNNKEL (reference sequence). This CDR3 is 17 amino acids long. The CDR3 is CASSRGAWTSGGSEQFF. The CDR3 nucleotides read TGTGCCAGCAGCCGAGGAGCCTGGACTAGCGGGGGTAGTGAGCAGTTCTTC.

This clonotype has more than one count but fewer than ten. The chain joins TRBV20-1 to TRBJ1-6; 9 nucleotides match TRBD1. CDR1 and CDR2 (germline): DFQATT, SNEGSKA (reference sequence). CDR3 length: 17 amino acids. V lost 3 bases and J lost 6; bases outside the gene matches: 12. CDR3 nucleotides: TGCAGTGCTAGTGGTTGGGAAACAGGGGGCCGTAATTCACCCCTCCACTTT. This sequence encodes CSASGWETGGRNSPLHF.

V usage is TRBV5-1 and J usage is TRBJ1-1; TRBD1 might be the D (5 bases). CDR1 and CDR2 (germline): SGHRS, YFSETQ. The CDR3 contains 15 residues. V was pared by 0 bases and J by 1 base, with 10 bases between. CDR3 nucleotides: TGCGCCAGCAGCTTGGCCGGGGGATGGAACACTGAAGCTTTCTTT. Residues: CASSLAGGWNTEAFF.

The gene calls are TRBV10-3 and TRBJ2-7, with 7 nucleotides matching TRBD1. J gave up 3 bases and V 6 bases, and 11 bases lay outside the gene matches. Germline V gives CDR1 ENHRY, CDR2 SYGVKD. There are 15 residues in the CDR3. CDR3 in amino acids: CAISADLQGIYEQYF. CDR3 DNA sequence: TGTGCCATCAGCGCTGACTTACAGGGGATCTACGAGCAGTACTTC.

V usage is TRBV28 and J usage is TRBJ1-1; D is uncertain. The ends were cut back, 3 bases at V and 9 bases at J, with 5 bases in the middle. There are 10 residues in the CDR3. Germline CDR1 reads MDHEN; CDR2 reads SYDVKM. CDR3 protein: CASSLEKAFF. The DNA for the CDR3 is TGTGCCAGCAGTTTGGAGAAAGCTTTCTTT.

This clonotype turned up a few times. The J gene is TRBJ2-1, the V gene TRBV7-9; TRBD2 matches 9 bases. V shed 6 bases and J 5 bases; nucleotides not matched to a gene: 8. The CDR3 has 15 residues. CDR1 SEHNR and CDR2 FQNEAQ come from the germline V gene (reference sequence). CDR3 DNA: TGTGCCAGCAGACCGATAGCGGGGGCTCACAATGAGCAGTTCTTC. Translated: CASRPIAGAHNEQFF.

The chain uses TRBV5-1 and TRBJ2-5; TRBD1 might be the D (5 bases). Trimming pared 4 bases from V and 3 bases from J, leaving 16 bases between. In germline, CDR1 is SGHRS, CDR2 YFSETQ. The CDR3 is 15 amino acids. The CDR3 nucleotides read TGCGCCAGCAGCGACACCGACAGACCGAAAGAGACCCAGTACTTC. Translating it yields CASSDTDRPKETQYF. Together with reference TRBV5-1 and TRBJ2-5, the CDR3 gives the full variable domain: KAGVTQTPRYLIKTRGQQVTLSCSPISGHRSVSWYQQTPGQGLQFLFEYFSETQRNKGNFPGRFSGRQFSNSRSEMNVSTLELGDSALYLCASSDTDRPKETQYFGPGTRLLVL.

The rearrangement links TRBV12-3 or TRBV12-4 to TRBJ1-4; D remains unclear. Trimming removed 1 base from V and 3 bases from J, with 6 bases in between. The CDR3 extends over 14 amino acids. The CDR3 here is CASSLEAANEKLFF. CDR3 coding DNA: TGTGCCAGCAGTTTAGAGGCGGCTAATGAAAAACTGTTTTTT.

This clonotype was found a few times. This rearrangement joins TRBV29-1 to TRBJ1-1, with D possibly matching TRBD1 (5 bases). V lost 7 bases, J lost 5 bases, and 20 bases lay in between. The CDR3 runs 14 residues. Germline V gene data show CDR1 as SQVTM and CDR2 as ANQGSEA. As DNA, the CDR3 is TGCAGCGCGGGGGGTCAGGTGGCTGAAACTGAAGCTTTCTTT. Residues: CSAGGQVAETEAFF.

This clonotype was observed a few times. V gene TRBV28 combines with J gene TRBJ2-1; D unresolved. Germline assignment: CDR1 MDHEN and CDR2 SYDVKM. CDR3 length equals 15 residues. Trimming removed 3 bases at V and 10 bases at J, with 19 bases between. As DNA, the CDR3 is TGTGCCAGCAGTTTCCAGGTCGTAGAGGTTTGGGAGCAGTTCTTC. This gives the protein CASSFQVVEVWEQFF.